Here is one T cell receptor (beta chain) with its context. The CDR3 totals 14 residues. Germline V gene sequence: CDR1 SGHRS, CDR2 YFSETQ. Trimming cost V 0 bases and J 2 bases, with 8 bases left between them. This study enrolled people aged about 18 to 90 from about two dozen US geographic areas. Grouping used clinical history reported by participants in a survey and questionnaire. These data are taken from a study of blood T cell repertoires in COVID-19. About the research overall: COVID-19 samples, acute and convalescent, were from the United States, Italy and Spain. Nucleic acid was either cDNA or gDNA, and it came from T cells, B-cell-depleted T cells, or PBMCs.

The table came from immunoSEQ multiplex PCR; TCRdb's copy has only in-frame clones and leaves some out. Of about 220,000 clones listed, 65% to 85% are singletons. Sequencing was performed on PBMCs or T cells enriched from blood (not recorded which). The receptor's source is a woman in her thirties or forties who had recovered from COVID-19. V gene TRBV5-1 combines with J gene TRBJ1-1; D gene ambiguous. CDR3 bases: TGCGCCAGCAGCTTGGGGGCAGGAAACACTGAAGCTTTCTTT. It encodes CASSLGAGNTEAFF.